The 10 T cell receptor beta chains given below trace back to one sample, sequenced in a study of T cell repertoires in cytomegalovirus infection. TCRdb re-analysed the reads in MiXCR, keeping a single row per CDR3 protein. The table includes around 290,000 distinct CDR3 sequences, about 25% detected once. The material sequenced was PBMCs. The receptors stem from a human donor in good health (CMV status not recorded). Some clones in this sample may be carry-over from other donors' samples.

V gene TRBV7-2 combines with J gene TRBJ2-3; 8 bases fit TRBD2. The CDR3 consists of 15 residues. V lost 3 bases to trimming and J lost 2 bases; unmatched junction nucleotides: 4. Germline CDR1 and CDR2: SGHTA and FQGNSA. The CDR3 region is CASSFVSGATDTQYF. DNA of the CDR3: TGTGCCAGCAGCTTTGTTAGCGGGGCCACAGATACGCAGTATTTT.

The chain couples TRBV28 to TRBJ2-1; D possibly corresponds to TRBD1 (5 bases). Germline CDR1 and CDR2: MDHEN and SYDVKM. The CDR3 runs 15 residues. V was cut by 1 base and J by 7 bases, with 14 bases left in between. In DNA form, the CDR3 reads TGTGCCAGCAGTTTATTCCGGGCAGGGCAGAATGAGCAGTTCTTC. This gives the protein CASSLFRAGQNEQFF. The full variable domain, with the rest looked up from reference TRBV28 and TRBJ2-1, is DVKVTQSSRYLVKRTGEKVFLECVQDMDHENMFWYRQDPGLGLRLIYFSYDVKMKEKGDIPEGYSVSREKKERFSLILESASTNQTSMYLCASSLFRAGQNEQFFGPGTRLTVL.

This clonotype has a handful of counts. The gene calls are TRBV12-3 or TRBV12-4 and TRBJ1-2, with TRBD1 matching over 7 bases. The CDR3 length is 15 residues. V was clipped by 5 bases and J by 4 bases; unmatched bases: 10. The CDR3 sequence is CASSQRDRDSYGYTF. The CDR3, as DNA: TGTGCCAGCAGTCAACGGGACAGAGATTCCTATGGCTACACCTTC.

This clonotype has only a few counts. The chain combines TRBV10-3 with TRBJ2-1; D is ambiguous. Trimming removed 3 bases at V and 2 bases at J, with 14 bases between. Germline V gives CDR1 ENHRY, CDR2 SYGVKD. The CDR3 consists of 16 residues. The CDR3 DNA reads TGTGCCATCAGTGACCCCCGTCCGCCCCCCTACAATGAGCAGTTCTTC. Protein sequence: CAISDPRPPPYNEQFF.

This clonotype appeared a few times. The rearrangement uses TRBV12-3 or TRBV12-4 and TRBJ2-1; 8 bases fit TRBD2. The CDR3 loop spans 16 amino acids. Losses at the gene ends were 5 bases for V and 0 bases for J; bases not matched to a gene: 6. In nucleotides, the CDR3 is TGTGCCAGCAGTCCGCGGGAGGTCTACTCCTACAATGAGCAGTTCTTC. Amino acid sequence: CASSPREVYSYNEQFF.

In DNA, the CDR3 is TGTGCCAGCAGTTTCCAACACGGGTATAATTCACCCCTCCACTTT. This gives the protein CASSFQHGYNSPLHF. The J gene is TRBJ1-6, the V gene TRBV28, with D unresolved. Germline CDR1 and CDR2: MDHEN and SYDVKM. This CDR3 is 15 amino acids long. The V end was cut by 3 bases, the J end by 4 bases, with 10 bases between.

This clonotype has at least ten counts. This chain joins TRBV7-2 and TRBJ2-7; D is perhaps TRBD2 (5 bases). CDR1 is SGHTA and CDR2 is FQGNSA in the germline V gene. The V end lost 5 bases, the J end lost 1 base, and 12 bases lay between the germline ends. The CDR3 extends over 14 amino acids. The CDR3 is CASSPRTGSYEQYF. Here the CDR3 DNA reads TGTGCCAGCAGCCCCAGGACTGGATCCTACGAGCAGTACTTC.

This clonotype was found a few times. J is TRBJ2-7 and V is TRBV29-1, with 9 positions matching TRBD2. The CDR3 is 15 amino acids. CDR1 is SQVTM, CDR2 ANQGSEA, per germline. V shed 3 bases and J 5 bases; nucleotides not matched to a gene: 11. In DNA form, the CDR3 reads TGCAGCGTTGATGGGGCAGCGGGAGGTTACCACGAGCAGTACTTC. Its translation: CSVDGAAGGYHEQYF.

This clonotype was detected a few times. V and J are TRBV6-2 or TRBV6-3 and TRBJ1-5; D call uncertain. The germline CDR1 and CDR2 sequences are MNHEY and SVGEGT. V was clipped by 7 bases and J by 10 bases, with 14 bases between them. CDR3 length equals 12 residues. The CDR3 nucleotides read TGTGCCAGCACCAAAGGGAAAGGTCCCCAGCATTTT. It translates to CASTKGKGPQHF.

The V and J genes are TRBV20-1 and TRBJ2-2; no firm D call. The CDR3 is made up of 15 amino acids. Germline CDR1 is DFQATT and CDR2 is SNEGSKA (reference sequence). V was cut by 0 bases and J by 1 base, with 9 bases left in between. In DNA form, the CDR3 reads TGCAGTGCTAGAGATAATAGCTTGAACACCGGGGAGCTGTTTTTT. Its protein product is CSARDNSLNTGELFF.